The next 20 T cell receptor beta chains were all read from a single sample in a study of shared T cell receptors in the human thymus. The table came from immunoSEQ multiplex PCR; TCRdb's copy has only in-frame clones and leaves some out. Counted here are hundreds of thousands of clones, around nine tenths occurring once; the ten biggest clones make up 0.008% to 0.011%. A further study also used this sample, focusing on human thymus T cells.

The sequencing sample was made of thymocytes. The origin of the receptors is a boy under two years old with a congenital heart defect.

This sequence joins TRBV5-1 and TRBJ2-7, with D tentatively TRBD1 (7 bases). CDR3 length equals 15 residues. Trimming left V 1 base short and J 5 bases short, with 16 bases between. Germline values: CDR1 SGHRS, CDR2 YFSETQ. Written as DNA, the CDR3 is TGCGCCAGCAGCTTGTCCGCGGGACAGCTTGACGAGCAGTACTTC. Its protein product is CASSLSAGQLDEQYF. Variable domain in full (rest from reference TRBV5-1 and TRBJ2-7): KAGVTQTPRYLIKTRGQQVTLSCSPISGHRSVSWYQQTPGQGLQFLFEYFSETQRNKGNFPGRFSGRQFSNSRSEMNVSTLELGDSALYLCASSLSAGQLDEQYFGPGTRLTVT.

Concerning this clone: The sample carries other DNA sequences with the same CDR3. The V gene is TRBV6-5, the J gene TRBJ2-2; maybe TRBD1 (5 bases). In germline, CDR1 is MNHEY, CDR2 SVGAGI. The CDR3 is 15 residues long. V was clipped by 0 bases and J by 1 base, with 6 bases between them. CDR3 in DNA: TGTGCCAGCAGTTACTCCACAGGGAACACCGGGGAGCTGTTTTTT. Amino acids: CASSYSTGNTGELFF.

This clone showed up just a few times. This rearrangement joins TRBV2 to TRBJ2-2; 10 positions agree with TRBD2. The germline V gene has CDR1 SNHLY and CDR2 FYNNEI. This CDR3 comprises 14 residues. With V trimmed by 7 bases and J by 3 bases, 2 bases remained unmatched. The CDR3 DNA reads TGTGCCAGCAAGGGACTAGCGTACACCGGGGAGCTGTTTTTT. This gives the protein CASKGLAYTGELFF.

The chain has TRBV10-2 and TRBJ2-2, with 7 bases aligning to TRBD2. CDR3 length equals 16 residues. Losses at the gene ends were 4 bases for V and 2 bases for J; bases not matched to a gene: 7. The V gene's germline CDR1 is WSHSY and CDR2 SAAADI. CDR3 DNA sequence: TGCGCCAGCAGTGTGGTGGCGGGGGAAAACACCGGGGAGCTGTTTTTT. Its translation is CASSVVAGENTGELFF.

The rearrangement uses TRBV5-5 and TRBJ2-3, with D possibly matching TRBD2 (6 bases). CDR1 and CDR2 from the germline V gene are SGHKS and YYEKEE (reference sequence). The CDR3 totals 14 residues. V lost 6 bases to trimming and J lost 2 bases, with 13 bases between them. The CDR3 nucleotides are TGTGCCAGCACCCCTGGCGGGGTCACAGATACGCAGTATTTT. Its protein product is CASTPGGVTDTQYF. Full variable domain (missing parts from reference TRBV5-5 and TRBJ2-3): DAGVTQSPTHLIKTRGQQVTLRCSPISGHKSVSWYQQVLGQGPQFIFQYYEKEERGRGNFPDRFSARQFPNYSSELNVNALLLGDSALYLCASTPGGVTDTQYFGPGTRLTVL.

The chain uses TRBV27 and TRBJ1-1; D is uncertain. There are 15 residues in the CDR3. Germline lookup yields CDR1 MNHEY and CDR2 SMNVEV (reference sequence). Trimming shortened V by 6 bases and J by 3 bases, and 17 bases separated the two germline ends. CDR3 sequence reads: CASSPVKGVYTEAFF. In DNA, the CDR3 is TGTGCCAGCAGCCCGGTCAAGGGAGTGTACACTGAAGCTTTCTTT.

This chain links TRBV6-6 with TRBJ2-5; 11 bases match TRBD2. The length of the CDR3 is 16 residues. Unmatched junction bases numbered 6, after V lost 5 bases and J lost 1 base. Germline CDR1 is MNHNY and CDR2 is SVGAGI (reference sequence). CDR3 protein: CASSHSGLAVQETQYF. In DNA, the CDR3 is TGTGCCAGCAGTCATTCGGGACTAGCGGTCCAAGAGACCCAGTACTTC.

The chain links TRBV7-9 to TRBJ1-6, with TRBD1 matching 7 bases. Germline V gives CDR1 SEHNR, CDR2 FQNEAQ (reference sequence). V trimming: 3 bases; J trimming: 9 bases; junction bases outside the gene matches: 5. This CDR3 contains 14 residues. CDR3 sequence: CASSFGTDTSPLHF. The CDR3 bases are TGTGCCAGCAGCTTCGGGACAGACACTTCACCCCTCCACTTT.

The chain joins TRBV4-1 to TRBJ2-6, with a possible D match to TRBD2 (5 bases). V lost 5 bases to trimming and J lost 2 bases, with 10 bases between them. CDR3 length equals 15 residues. CDR1 is MGHRA and CDR2 is YSYEKL in the germline V gene. CDR3 in amino acids: CASSYPGAGANVLTF. The CDR3 bases are TGCGCCAGCAGCTACCCCGGGGCTGGGGCCAACGTCCTGACTTTC.

The genes are TRBV7-2 and TRBJ2-3; weak D call: TRBD2 (7 bases). The CDR3 contains 17 residues. Per germline, CDR1 SGHTA and CDR2 FQGNSA. Trimming cost V 5 bases and J 2 bases, with 20 bases left between them. Written as DNA, the CDR3 is TGTGCCAGCAGCAGCCCCCTGGGCGGGGGCATCACAGATACGCAGTATTTT. Translated: CASSSPLGGGITDTQYF.

This chain links TRBV19 with TRBJ2-3; D may be TRBD2 (6 bases). This CDR3 contains 16 residues. Trimming pared 5 bases from V and 0 bases from J, leaving 15 bases between. Germline CDR1 is LNHDA and CDR2 is SQIVND (reference sequence). DNA for the CDR3: TGTGCCAGTAGTCCCCGTAGCGGCCCTAGCACAGATACGCAGTATTTT. Its translation: CASSPRSGPSTDTQYF.

The rearrangement joins TRBV7-9 to TRBJ2-5, with D perhaps TRBD2 (6 bases). V gave up 5 bases and J gave up 2 bases, with 24 bases separating them. Germline V gives CDR1 SEHNR, CDR2 FQNEAQ (reference sequence). The CDR3 totals 18 residues. CDR3 DNA sequence: TGTGCCAGCAGCGAAGGACTAAGCAATTGGAACCTACAAGAGACCCAGTACTTC. As protein: CASSEGLSNWNLQETQYF.

The rearrangement joins TRBV30 to TRBJ2-6, with TRBD2 matching 12 bases. This CDR3 has 16 amino acids. V was clipped by 6 bases and J by 2 bases; unmatched bases: 5. Germline CDR1 GTSNPN, CDR2 SVGIG (reference sequence). CDR3 in amino acids: CACCLAGGAGANVLTF. The CDR3 DNA reads TGTGCCTGCTGCCTAGCGGGAGGGGCTGGGGCCAACGTCCTGACTTTC.

The chain couples TRBV7-9 to TRBJ2-2, with D maybe TRBD1 (5 bases). V lost 4 bases and J lost 3, with 6 bases in between. Germline lookup yields CDR1 SEHNR and CDR2 FQNEAQ (reference sequence). The CDR3 sequence is 13 residues long. The DNA for the CDR3 is TGTGCCAGCAGCTCAGGGTACACCGGGGAGCTGTTTTTT. This gives the protein CASSSGYTGELFF.

The V call is TRBV11-2, the J call TRBJ2-7; weak D call: TRBD2 (5 bases). The CDR3 length is 14 residues. Germline CDR1 SGHAT, CDR2 FQNNGV. V lost 5 bases, J lost 6 bases, and 17 bases lay in between. The CDR3: CASSSGSAEIEQYF. CDR3 sequence (DNA): TGTGCCAGCAGCAGTGGGAGCGCTGAAATCGAGCAGTACTTC.

The chain joins TRBV5-4 to TRBJ2-7; possible D gene TRBD1, 5 bases. Germline CDR1 and CDR2: SGHNT and YYREEE (reference sequence). Trimming stripped 2 bases from V and 2 bases from J, with 11 bases between. The CDR3 is 14 residues long. CDR3 region: CASSFSRDPYEQYF. DNA of the CDR3: TGTGCCAGCAGCTTTTCCAGGGATCCCTACGAGCAGTACTTC.

This sequence joins TRBV27 and TRBJ1-1, with TRBD1 matching 7 bases. This CDR3 has 14 amino acids. V lost 4 bases to trimming and J lost 3 bases; unmatched junction nucleotides: 5. Germline CDR1 and CDR2: MNHEY and SMNVEV (reference sequence). As DNA, the CDR3 is TGTGCCAGCAGTTCACACAGGGGAGACACTGAAGCTTTCTTT. Encoded protein: CASSSHRGDTEAFF.

CDR3 bases: TGTGCCAGCAGCCCTAAAGGGGGGGGCACCTACGAGCAGTACTTC. Amino acids: CASSPKGGGTYEQYF. V and J are TRBV14 and TRBJ2-7, with a weak D call TRBD2 (7 bases). Germline V gene sequence: CDR1 SGHDN, CDR2 FVKESK. V lost 4 bases and J 2 bases, leaving 15 bases between the germline ends. This CDR3 has 15 residues.

In its sample, this clone was seen once. The CDR3 end shows no conserved phenylalanine or tryptophan, and so a read error is likely. The DNA is omitted, as the CDR3 cannot be located on it reliably, and the CDR3 follows TCRdb's listing. The chain combines TRBV14 with TRBJ2-7; the table calls TRBD1, which could not be checked here. The germline V gene has CDR1 SGHDN and CDR2 FVKESK. The CDR3 is made up of 13 amino acids, end residues included. This chain's CDR3 is CASSRSEGAGFGI.

This chain links TRBV19 with TRBJ1-2, with TRBD1 matching 8 bases. The CDR3 is 13 residues long. V was pared by 9 bases and J by 8 bases, with 11 bases of the junction left unmatched. Germline V CDR1 and CDR2: LNHDA, SQIVND (reference sequence). CDR3 amino acids: CASALRGQRGYTF. In nucleotides, the CDR3 is TGTGCCAGCGCCCTCAGGGGGCAGCGCGGCTACACCTTC.